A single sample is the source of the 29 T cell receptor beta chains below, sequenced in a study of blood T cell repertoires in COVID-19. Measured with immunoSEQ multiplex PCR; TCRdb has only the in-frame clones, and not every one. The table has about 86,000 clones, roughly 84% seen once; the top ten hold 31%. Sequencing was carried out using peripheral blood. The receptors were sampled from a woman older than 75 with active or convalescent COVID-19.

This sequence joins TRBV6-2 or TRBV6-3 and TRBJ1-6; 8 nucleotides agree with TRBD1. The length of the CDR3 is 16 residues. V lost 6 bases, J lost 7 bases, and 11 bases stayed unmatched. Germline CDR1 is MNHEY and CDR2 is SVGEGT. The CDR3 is CASSSHRTGWNSPLHF. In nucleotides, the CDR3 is TGTGCCAGCAGCTCTCACCGGACAGGGTGGAATTCACCCCTCCACTTT.

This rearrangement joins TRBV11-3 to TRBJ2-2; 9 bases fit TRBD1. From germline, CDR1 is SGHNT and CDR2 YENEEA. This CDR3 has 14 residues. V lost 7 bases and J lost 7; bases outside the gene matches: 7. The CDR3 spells CASTTTGGIGELFF. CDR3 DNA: TGTGCCAGCACCACGACAGGGGGAATCGGGGAGCTGTTTTTT.

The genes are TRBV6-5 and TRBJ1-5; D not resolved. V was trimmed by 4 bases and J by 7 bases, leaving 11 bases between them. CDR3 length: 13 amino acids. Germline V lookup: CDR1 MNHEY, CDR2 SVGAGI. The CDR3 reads CASSSTWPQPQHF. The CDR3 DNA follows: TGTGCCAGCAGTTCCACCTGGCCGCAGCCCCAGCATTTT.

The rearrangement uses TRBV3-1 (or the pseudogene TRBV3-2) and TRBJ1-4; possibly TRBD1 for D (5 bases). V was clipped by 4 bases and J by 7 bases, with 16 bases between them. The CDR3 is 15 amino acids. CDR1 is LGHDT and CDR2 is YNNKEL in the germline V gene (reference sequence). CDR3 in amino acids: CASSRRRGFGEKLFF. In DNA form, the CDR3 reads TGTGCCAGCAGCCGGCGTAGGGGCTTTGGTGAAAAACTGTTTTTT.

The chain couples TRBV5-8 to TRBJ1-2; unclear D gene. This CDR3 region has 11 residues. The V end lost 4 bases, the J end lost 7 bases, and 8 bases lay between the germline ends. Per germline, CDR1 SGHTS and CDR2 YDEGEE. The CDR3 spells CASSPGSGYTF. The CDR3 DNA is TGTGCCAGCAGCCCGGGAAGTGGCTACACCTTC. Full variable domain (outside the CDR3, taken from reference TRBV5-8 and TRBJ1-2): EAGVTQSPTHLIKTRGQQATLRCSPISGHTSVYWYQQALGLGLQFLLWYDEGEERNRGNFPPRFSGRQFPNYSSELNVNALELEDSALYLCASSPGSGYTFGSGTRLTVV.

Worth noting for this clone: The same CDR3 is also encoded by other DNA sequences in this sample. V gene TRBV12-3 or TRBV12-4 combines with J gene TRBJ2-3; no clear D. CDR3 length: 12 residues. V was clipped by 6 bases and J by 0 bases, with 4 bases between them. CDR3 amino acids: CASSRSTDTQYF. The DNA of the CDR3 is TGTGCCAGCAGCCGTAGCACAGATACGCAGTATTTT.

CDR3 in DNA: TGTGCCAGCAGTCCTCTGGGGACAAGCTATGGCTACACCTTC. It is translated as CASSPLGTSYGYTF. This sequence joins TRBV27 and TRBJ1-2; tentatively, D is TRBD1 (6 bases). This CDR3 comprises 14 residues. The germline CDR1 and CDR2 sequences are MNHEY and SMNVEV (reference sequence). V shed 5 bases and J shed 4 bases, with 14 bases lying between them.

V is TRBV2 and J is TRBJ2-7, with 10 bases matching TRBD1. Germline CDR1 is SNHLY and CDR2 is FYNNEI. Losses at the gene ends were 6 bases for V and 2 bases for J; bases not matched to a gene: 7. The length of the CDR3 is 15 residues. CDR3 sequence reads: CASSRDRGGTYEQYF. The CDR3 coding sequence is TGTGCCAGCAGCCGGGACAGGGGAGGGACCTACGAGCAGTACTTC.

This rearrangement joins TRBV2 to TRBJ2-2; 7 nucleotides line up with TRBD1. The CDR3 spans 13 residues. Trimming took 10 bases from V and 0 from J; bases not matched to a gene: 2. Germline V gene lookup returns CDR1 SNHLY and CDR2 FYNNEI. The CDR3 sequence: CAKTGPNTGELFF. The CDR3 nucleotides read TGTGCCAAGACAGGGCCGAACACCGGGGAGCTGTTTTTT.

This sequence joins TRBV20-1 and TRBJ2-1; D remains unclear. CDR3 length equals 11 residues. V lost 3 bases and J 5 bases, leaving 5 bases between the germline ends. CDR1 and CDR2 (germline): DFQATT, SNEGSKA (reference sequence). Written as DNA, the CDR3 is TGCAGTGCTAGGGAGAACAATGAGCAGTTCTTC. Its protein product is CSARENNEQFF.

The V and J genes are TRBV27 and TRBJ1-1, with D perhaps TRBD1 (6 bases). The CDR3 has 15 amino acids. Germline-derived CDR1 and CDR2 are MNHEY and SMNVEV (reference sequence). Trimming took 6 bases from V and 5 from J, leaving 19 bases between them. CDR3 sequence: CASSSLGGRGTEAFF. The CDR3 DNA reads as TGTGCCAGCAGCTCCCTCGGGGGGAGGGGGACTGAAGCTTTCTTT.

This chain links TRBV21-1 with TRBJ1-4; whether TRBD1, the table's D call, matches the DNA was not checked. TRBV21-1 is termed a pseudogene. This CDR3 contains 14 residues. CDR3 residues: CASSETGSSEKLFF. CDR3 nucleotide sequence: TGTGCCAGCAGCGAGACAGGGAGTTCGGAAAAACTGTTTTTT.

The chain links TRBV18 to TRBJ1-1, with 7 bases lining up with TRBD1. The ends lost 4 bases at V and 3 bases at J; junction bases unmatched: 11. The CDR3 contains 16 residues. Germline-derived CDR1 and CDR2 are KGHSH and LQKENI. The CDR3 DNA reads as TGTGCCAGCTCACGGGACAGAGTAGTCCGGGACACTGAAGCTTTCTTT. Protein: CASSRDRVVRDTEAFF.

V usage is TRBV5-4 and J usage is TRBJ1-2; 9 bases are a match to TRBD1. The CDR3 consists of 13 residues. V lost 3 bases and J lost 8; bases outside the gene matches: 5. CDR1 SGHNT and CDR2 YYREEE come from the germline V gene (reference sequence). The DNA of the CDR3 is TGTGCCAGCAGCTCCAGGACAGGGGACGGCTACACCTTC. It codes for CASSSRTGDGYTF.

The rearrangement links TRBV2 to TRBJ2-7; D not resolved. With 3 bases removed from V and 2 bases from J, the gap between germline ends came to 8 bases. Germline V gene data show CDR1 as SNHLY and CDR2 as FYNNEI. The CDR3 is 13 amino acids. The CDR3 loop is CASSDQRPYEQYF. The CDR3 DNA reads TGTGCCAGCAGTGATCAGCGACCCTACGAGCAGTACTTC.

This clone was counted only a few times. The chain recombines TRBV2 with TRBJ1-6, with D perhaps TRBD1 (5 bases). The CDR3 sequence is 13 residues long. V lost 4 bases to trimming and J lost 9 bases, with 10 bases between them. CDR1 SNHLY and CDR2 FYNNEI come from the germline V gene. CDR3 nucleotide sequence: TGTGCCAGCAGTGGGGAGGGGAGTTCACCCCTCCACTTT. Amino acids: CASSGEGSSPLHF.

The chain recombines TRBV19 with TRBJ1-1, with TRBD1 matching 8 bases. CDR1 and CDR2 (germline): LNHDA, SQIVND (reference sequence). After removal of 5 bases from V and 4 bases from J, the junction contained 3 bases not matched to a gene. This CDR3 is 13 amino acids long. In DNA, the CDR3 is TGTGCCAGTAGTGCTACAGGGGGCACTGAAGCTTTCTTT. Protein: CASSATGGTEAFF.

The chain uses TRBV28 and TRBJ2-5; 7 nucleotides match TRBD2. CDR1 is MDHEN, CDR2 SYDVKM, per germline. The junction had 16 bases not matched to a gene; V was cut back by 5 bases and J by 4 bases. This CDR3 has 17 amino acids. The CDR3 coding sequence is TGTGCCAGCAGTCCCAACCAAAGGGACTATACCGTAGAGACCCAGTACTTC. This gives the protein CASSPNQRDYTVETQYF. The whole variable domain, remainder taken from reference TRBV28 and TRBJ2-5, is DVKVTQSSRYLVKRTGEKVFLECVQDMDHENMFWYRQDPGLGLRLIYFSYDVKMKEKGDIPEGYSVSREKKERFSLILESASTNQTSMYLCASSPNQRDYTVETQYFGPGTRLLVL.

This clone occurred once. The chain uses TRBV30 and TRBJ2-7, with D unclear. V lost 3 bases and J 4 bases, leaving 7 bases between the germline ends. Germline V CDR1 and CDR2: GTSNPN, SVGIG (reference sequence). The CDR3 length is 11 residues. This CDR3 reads CAWRREYEQYF. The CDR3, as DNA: TGTGCCTGGAGGCGAGAATACGAGCAGTACTTC.

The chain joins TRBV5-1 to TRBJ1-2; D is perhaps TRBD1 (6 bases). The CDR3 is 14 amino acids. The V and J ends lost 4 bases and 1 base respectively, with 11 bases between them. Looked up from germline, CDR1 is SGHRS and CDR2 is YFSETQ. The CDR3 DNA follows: TGCGCCAGCAGCAGCAGGGGCCTTAACTATGGCTACACCTTC. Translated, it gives CASSSRGLNYGYTF.

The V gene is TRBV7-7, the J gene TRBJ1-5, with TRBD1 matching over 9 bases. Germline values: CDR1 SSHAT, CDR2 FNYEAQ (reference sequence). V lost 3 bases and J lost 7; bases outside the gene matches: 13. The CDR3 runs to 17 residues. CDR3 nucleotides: TGTGCCAGCAGCTTCGAGTCCCGGGACAGGGTAACCCAGCCCCAGCATTTT. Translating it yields CASSFESRDRVTQPQHF.

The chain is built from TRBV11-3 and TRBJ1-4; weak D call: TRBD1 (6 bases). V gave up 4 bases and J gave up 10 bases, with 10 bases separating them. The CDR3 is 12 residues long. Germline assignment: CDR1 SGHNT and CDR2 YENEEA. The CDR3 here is CASSSQGGKLFF. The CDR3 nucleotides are TGTGCCAGCAGCTCACAGGGTGGAAAACTGTTTTTT.

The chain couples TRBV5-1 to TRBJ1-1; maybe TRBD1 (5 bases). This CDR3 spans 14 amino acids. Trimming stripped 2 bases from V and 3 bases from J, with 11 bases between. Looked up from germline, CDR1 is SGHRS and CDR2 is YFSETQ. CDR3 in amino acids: CASSFGGGDTEAFF. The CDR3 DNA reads TGCGCCAGCAGCTTCGGGGGAGGGGACACTGAAGCTTTCTTT.

The CDR3, as DNA: TGTGCCAGCAGCTTGGGCAGGGGGTCCCCACGCGCCTATGAGCAGTTCTTC. The encoded protein is CASSLGRGSPRAYEQFF. The chain recombines TRBV7-9 with TRBJ2-1, with TRBD1 matching 7 bases. This CDR3 contains 17 residues. The germline gives CDR1 SEHNR, CDR2 FQNEAQ (reference sequence). The J segment lost 8 bases and the V segment lost 3 bases, leaving 16 bases of the junction unmatched. Drawing the rest from reference TRBV7-9 and TRBJ2-1, the complete variable domain is DTGVSQNPRHKITKRGQNVTFRCDPISEHNRLYWYRQTLGQGPEFLTYFQNEAQLEKSRLLSDRFSAERPKGSFSTLEIQRTEQGDSAMYLCASSLGRGSPRAYEQFFGPGTRLTVL.

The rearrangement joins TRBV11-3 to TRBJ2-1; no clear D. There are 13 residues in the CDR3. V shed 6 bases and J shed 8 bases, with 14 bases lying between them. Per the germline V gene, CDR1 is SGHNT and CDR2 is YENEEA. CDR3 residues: CASRRRARDEQFF. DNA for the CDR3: TGTGCCAGCAGACGACGAGCCCGGGATGAGCAGTTCTTC.

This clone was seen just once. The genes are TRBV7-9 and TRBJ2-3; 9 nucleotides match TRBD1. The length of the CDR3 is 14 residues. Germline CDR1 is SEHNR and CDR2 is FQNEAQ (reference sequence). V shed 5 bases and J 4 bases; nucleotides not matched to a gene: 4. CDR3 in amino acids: CASSPGQGADTQYF. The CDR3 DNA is TGTGCCAGCAGCCCGGGACAGGGCGCAGATACGCAGTATTTT.

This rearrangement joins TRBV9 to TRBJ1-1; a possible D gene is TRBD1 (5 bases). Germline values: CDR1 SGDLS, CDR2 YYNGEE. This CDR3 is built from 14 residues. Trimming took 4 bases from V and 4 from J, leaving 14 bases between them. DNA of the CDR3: TGTGCCAGCAGCCTGGCGGGGGGGGTCACTGAAGCTTTCTTT. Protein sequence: CASSLAGGVTEAFF. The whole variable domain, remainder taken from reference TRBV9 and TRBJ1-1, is DSGVTQTPKHLITATGQRVTLRCSPRSGDLSVYWYQQSLDQGLQFLIQYYNGEERAKGNILERFSAQQFPDLHSELNLSSLELGDSALYFCASSLAGGVTEAFFGQGTRLTVV.

The CDR3 here is CASTVQGTNYGYTF. CDR3 coding DNA: TGTGCCAGCACGGTACAGGGAACTAACTATGGCTACACCTTC. This chain joins TRBV28 and TRBJ1-2, with D possibly TRBD1 on 6 matching bases. Between the trimmed V and J ends, which lost 7 bases and 0 bases, there was a span of 12 bases. Germline CDR1 and CDR2: MDHEN and SYDVKM. This CDR3 region has 14 residues.

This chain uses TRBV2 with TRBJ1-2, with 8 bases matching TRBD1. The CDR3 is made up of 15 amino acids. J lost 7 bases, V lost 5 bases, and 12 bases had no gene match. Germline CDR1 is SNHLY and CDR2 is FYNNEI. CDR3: CASSIRTGSGLGYTF. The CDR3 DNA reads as TGTGCCAGCAGTATACGGACAGGGTCGGGGCTTGGCTACACCTTC.